The present entry profiles one TCR beta chain with its context. The data were taken from a study of cytomegalovirus exposure and HLA in healthy donors. Germline V gene sequence: CDR1 SNHLY, CDR2 FYNNEI. The J segment lost 1 base and the V segment lost 6 bases, leaving 8 bases of the junction unmatched. The CDR3 covers 16 residues. This PCR relied on a set of 60 Vbeta primers and 13 Jbeta primers. Sequenced by immunoSEQ multiplex PCR; TCRdb stores in-frame clones only, minus some. This sample has about 130,000 clones, with approximately 10% found just once. The TCR originated in a middle-aged woman in good health and CMV-seropositive. The gene calls are TRBV2 and TRBJ2-1; 8 bases are shared with TRBD2. Input material: PBMCs. As DNA, the CDR3 is TGTGCCAGCAGCGGGGGACGGGGGGGATCCTACAATGAGCAGTTCTTC. It yields the protein CASSGGRGGSYNEQFF.